This TCR beta chain was identified during a study of blood T cell repertoires in COVID-19. Study information: Samples taken during acute and convalescent COVID-19 were collected in the United States, Italy and Spain. PBMCs, B-cell-depleted T cells, or T cells were the source of the cDNA or gDNA that made up the material.

Authors' data handling: Cell counts per sample came from amplifying reference gene primers. Libraries were prepared by immunoSEQ multiplex PCR; TCRdb keeps only in-frame clonotypes and omits some of them. The V and J calls and clone size come from that table; D and trimming were worked out from the DNA. Altogether about 120,000 clones are present, around 86% being singletons, with the ten largest covering around 8%. V was clipped by 0 bases and J by 3 bases; unmatched bases: 7. From germline, CDR1 is SGHRS and CDR2 YFSETQ. The CDR3 is made up of 16 amino acids. The sample consisted of peripheral blood. The receptor comes from an older man with acute or convalescent COVID-19. The chain joins TRBV5-1 to TRBJ2-3; the match to TRBD1 covers 7 bases. The CDR3 DNA is TGCGCCAGCAGCTTGGCCCCGGGACAGACAACAGATACGCAGTATTTT. It specifies CASSLAPGQTTDTQYF.